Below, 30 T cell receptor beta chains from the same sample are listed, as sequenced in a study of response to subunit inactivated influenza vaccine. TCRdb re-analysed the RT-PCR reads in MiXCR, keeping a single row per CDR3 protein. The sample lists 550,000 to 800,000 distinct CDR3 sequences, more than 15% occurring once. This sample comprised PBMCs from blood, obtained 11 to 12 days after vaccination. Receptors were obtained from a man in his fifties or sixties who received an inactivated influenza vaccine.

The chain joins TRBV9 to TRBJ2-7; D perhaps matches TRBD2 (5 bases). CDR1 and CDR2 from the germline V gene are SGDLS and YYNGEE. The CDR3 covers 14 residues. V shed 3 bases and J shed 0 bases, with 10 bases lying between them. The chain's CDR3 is CASSEGLDSYEQYF. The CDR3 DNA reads TGTGCCAGCAGCGAAGGACTGGACTCCTACGAGCAGTACTTC.

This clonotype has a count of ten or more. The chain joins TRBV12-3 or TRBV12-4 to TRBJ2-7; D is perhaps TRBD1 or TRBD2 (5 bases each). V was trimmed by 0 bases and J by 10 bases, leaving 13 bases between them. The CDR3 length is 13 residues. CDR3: CASSLAGRKYQYF. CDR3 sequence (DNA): TGTGCCAGCAGTTTAGCGGGACGGAAGTACCAGTACTTC.

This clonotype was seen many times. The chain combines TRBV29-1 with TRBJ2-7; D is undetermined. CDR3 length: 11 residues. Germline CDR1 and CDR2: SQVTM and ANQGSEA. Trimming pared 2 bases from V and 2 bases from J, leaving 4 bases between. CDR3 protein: CSVESPYEQYF. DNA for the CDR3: TGCAGCGTTGAATCCCCCTACGAGCAGTACTTC.

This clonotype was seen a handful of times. The CDR3 DNA follows: TGTGCCAGCAGCTTGGCCGGGCTAGCGGTTCTCTACAATGAGCAGTTCTTC. It is translated as CASSLAGLAVLYNEQFF. The chain recombines TRBV5-6 with TRBJ2-1; 7 bases are shared with TRBD2. This CDR3 contains 17 residues. V lost 0 bases, J lost 3 bases, and 9 bases stayed unmatched. Per germline, CDR1 SGHDT and CDR2 YYEEEE.

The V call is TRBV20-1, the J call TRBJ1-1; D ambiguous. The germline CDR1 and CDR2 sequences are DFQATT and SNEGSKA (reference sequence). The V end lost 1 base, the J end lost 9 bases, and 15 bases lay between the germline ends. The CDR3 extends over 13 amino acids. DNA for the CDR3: TGCAGTGCTAGAGGCTTCGGAGAGTCCAAAGCTTTCTTT. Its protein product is CSARGFGESKAFF.

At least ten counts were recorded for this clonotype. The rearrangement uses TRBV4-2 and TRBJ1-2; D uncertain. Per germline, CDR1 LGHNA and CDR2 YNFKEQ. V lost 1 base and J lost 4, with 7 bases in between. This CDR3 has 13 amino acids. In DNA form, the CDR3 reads TGTGCCAGCAGCCAAGGGCCGAGCTATGGCTACACCTTC. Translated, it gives CASSQGPSYGYTF.

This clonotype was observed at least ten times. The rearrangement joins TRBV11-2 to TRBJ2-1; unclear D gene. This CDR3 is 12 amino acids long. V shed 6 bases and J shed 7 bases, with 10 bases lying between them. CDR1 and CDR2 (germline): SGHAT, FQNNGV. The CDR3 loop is CASRSANNEQFF. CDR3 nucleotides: TGTGCCAGCAGATCCGCTAATAATGAGCAGTTCTTC.

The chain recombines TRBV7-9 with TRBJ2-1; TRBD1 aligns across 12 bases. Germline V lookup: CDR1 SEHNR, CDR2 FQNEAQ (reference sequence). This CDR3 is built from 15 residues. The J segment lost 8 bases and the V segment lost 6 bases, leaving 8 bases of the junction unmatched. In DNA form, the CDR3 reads TGTGCCAGCAGATATTCCGGGACAGGGGGCGATGAGCAGTTCTTC. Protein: CASRYSGTGGDEQFF.

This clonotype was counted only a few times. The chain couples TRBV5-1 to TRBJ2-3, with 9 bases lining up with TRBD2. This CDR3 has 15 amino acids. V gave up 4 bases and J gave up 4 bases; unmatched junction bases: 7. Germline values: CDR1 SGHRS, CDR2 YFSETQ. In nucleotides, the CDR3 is TGCGCCAGCAGCATGGGACTAGCAGGACCAGATACGCAGTATTTT. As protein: CASSMGLAGPDTQYF.

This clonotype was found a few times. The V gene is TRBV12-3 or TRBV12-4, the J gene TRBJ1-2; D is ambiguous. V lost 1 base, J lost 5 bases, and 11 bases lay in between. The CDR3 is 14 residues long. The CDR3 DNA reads TGTGCCAGCAGTTTAGGGGCGGTTTCGTATGGCTACACCTTC. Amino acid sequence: CASSLGAVSYGYTF.

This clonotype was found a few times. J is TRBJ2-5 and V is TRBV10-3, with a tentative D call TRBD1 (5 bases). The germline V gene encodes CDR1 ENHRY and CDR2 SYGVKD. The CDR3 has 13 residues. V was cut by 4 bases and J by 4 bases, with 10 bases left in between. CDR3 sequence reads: CAISGARGETQYF. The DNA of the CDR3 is TGTGCCATCAGTGGTGCTAGGGGAGAGACCCAGTACTTC.

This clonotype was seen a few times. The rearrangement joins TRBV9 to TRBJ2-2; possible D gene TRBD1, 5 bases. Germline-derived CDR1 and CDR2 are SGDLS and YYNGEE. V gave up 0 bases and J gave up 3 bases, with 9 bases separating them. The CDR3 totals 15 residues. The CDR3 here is CASSVVRDDTGELFF. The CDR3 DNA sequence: TGTGCCAGCAGCGTAGTCAGGGATGACACCGGGGAGCTGTTTTTT.

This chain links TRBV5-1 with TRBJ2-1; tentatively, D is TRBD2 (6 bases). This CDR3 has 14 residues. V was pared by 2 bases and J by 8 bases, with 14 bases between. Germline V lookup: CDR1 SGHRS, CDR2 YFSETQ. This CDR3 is CASSFRGNIDEQFF. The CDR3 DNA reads TGCGCCAGCAGCTTTCGCGGGAACATAGATGAGCAGTTCTTC.

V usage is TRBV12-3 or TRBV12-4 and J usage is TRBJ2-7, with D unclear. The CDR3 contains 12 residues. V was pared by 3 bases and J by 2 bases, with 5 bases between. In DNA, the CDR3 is TGTGCCAGCAGTTTTGACACCTACGAGCAGTACTTC. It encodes CASSFDTYEQYF.

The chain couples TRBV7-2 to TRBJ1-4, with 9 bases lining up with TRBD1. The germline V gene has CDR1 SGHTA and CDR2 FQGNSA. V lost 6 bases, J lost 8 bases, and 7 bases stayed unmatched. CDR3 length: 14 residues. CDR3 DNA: TGTGCCAGCAGATCCGGGACAGGGCGGGAAAAACTGTTTTTT. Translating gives CASRSGTGREKLFF.

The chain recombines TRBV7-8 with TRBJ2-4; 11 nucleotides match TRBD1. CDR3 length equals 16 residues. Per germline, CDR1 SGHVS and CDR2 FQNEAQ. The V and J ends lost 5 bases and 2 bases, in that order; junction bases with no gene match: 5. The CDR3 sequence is CASSTGQGASKNIQYF. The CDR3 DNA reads TGTGCCAGCAGCACTGGACAGGGGGCATCCAAAAACATTCAGTACTTC.

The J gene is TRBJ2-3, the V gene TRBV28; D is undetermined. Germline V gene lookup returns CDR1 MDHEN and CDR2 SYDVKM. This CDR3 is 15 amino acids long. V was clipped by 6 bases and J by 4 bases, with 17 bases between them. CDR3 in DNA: TGTGCCAGCAGCTCTGGCACGTTAGGACCAGATACGCAGTATTTT. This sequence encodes CASSSGTLGPDTQYF.

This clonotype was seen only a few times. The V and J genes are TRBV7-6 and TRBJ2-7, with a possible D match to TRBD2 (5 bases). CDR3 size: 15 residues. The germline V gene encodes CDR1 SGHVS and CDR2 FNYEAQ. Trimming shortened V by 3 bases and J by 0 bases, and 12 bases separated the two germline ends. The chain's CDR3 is CASSFGGGGSYEQYF. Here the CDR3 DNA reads TGTGCCAGCAGCTTCGGTGGAGGCGGCTCCTACGAGCAGTACTTC.

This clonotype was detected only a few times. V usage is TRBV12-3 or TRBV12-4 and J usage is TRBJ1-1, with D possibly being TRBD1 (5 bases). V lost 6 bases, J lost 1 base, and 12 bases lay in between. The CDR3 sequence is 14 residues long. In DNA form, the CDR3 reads TGTGCCAGCAGAGGGGACCTGACGAACACTGAAGCTTTCTTT. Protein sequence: CASRGDLTNTEAFF.

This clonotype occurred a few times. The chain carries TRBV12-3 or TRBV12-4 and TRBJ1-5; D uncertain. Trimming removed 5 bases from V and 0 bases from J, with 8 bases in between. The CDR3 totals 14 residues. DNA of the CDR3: TGTGCCAGCAGTCTATTACATAGCAATCAGCCCCAGCATTTT. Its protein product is CASSLLHSNQPQHF.

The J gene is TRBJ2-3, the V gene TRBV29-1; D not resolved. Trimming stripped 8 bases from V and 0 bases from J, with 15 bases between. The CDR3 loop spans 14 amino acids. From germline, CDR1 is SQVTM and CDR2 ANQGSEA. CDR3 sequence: CSMRGPLSTDTQYF. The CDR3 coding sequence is TGCAGCATGAGAGGTCCCTTGAGCACAGATACGCAGTATTTT.

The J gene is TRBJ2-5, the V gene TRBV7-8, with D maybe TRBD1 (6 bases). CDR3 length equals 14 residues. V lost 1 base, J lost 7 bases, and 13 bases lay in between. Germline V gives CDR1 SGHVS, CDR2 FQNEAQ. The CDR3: CASSLVSQQGTQYF. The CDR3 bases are TGTGCCAGCAGCTTAGTCAGTCAACAGGGGACCCAGTACTTC.

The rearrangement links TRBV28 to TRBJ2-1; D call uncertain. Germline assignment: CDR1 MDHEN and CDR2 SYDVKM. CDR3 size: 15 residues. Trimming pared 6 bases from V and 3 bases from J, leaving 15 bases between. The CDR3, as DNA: TGTGCCAGCAGACTGAATCGACCCCTCTACAATGAGCAGTTCTTC. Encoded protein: CASRLNRPLYNEQFF.

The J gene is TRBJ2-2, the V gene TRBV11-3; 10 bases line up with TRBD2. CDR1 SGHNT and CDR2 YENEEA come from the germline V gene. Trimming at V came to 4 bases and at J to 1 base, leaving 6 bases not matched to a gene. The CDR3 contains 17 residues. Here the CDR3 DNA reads TGTGCCAGCAGCTCAGGACTAGCGGAGATGAACACCGGGGAGCTGTTTTTT. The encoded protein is CASSSGLAEMNTGELFF. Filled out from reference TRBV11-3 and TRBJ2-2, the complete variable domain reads EAGVVQSPRYKIIEKKQPVAFWCNPISGHNTLYWYLQNLGQGPELLIRYENEEAVDDSQLPKDRFSAERLKGVDSTLKIQPAELGDSAVYLCASSSGLAEMNTGELFFGEGSRLTVL.

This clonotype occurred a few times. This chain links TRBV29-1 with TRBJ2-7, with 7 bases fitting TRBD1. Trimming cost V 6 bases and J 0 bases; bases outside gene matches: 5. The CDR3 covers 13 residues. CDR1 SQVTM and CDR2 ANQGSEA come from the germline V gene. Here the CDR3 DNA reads TGCAGCGTGCAGACAGGGATCTCCTACGAGCAGTACTTC. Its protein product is CSVQTGISYEQYF.

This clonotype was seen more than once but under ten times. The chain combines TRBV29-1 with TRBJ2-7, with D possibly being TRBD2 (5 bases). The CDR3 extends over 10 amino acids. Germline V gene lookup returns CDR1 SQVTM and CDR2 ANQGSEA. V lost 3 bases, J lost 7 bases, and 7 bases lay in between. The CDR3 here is CSVDGEEQYF. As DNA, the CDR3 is TGCAGCGTTGATGGGGAGGAGCAGTACTTC.

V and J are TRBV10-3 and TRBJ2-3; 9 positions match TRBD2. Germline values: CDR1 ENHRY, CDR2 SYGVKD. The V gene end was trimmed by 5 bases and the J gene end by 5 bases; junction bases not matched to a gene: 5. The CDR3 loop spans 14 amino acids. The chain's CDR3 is CAISSGGSIDTQYF. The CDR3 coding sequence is TGTGCCATCAGTAGCGGGGGGTCCATAGATACGCAGTATTTT.

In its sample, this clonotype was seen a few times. DNA for the CDR3: TGCAGCGTTGAAGATCTTCAGACAGGACTATACAATGAGCAGTTCTTC. Its translation is CSVEDLQTGLYNEQFF. This chain links TRBV29-1 with TRBJ2-1; D may match TRBD1 or TRBD2 (6 bases each). Germline values: CDR1 SQVTM, CDR2 ANQGSEA. The CDR3 has 16 residues. Trimming took 0 bases from V and 4 from J, leaving 16 bases between them.

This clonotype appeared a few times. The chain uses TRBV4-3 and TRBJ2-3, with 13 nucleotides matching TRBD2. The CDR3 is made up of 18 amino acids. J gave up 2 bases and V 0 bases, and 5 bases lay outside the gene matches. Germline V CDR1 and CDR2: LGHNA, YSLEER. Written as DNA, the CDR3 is TGCGCCAGCAGCCAAGATCGACTAGCGGGAGGTTCCACAGATACGCAGTATTTT. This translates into CASSQDRLAGGSTDTQYF.

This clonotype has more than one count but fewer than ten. The CDR3 region has the DNA TGCAGCGTTGATGGGCGCTTCCAAGAGACCCAGTACTTC. It yields the protein CSVDGRFQETQYF. The V and J genes are TRBV29-1 and TRBJ2-5; D is unclear. The CDR3 is made up of 13 amino acids. V dropped 3 bases and J dropped 1 base, with 9 bases sitting between them. Per the germline V gene, CDR1 is SQVTM and CDR2 is ANQGSEA. The full variable domain, its missing parts supplied by reference TRBV29-1 and TRBJ2-5, is SAVISQKPSRDICQRGTSLTIQCQVDSQVTMMFWYRQQPGQSLTLIATANQGSEATYESGFVIDKFPISRPNLTFSTLTVSNMSPEDSSIYLCSVDGRFQETQYFGPGTRLLVL.